The 17 T cell receptor beta chains reported below all come from one sample, sequenced in a study of cytomegalovirus exposure and HLA in healthy donors. Vbeta (60) and Jbeta (13) primers were used in the PCR. Repertoires were generated with immunoSEQ multiplex PCR, while TCRdb's copy carries only in-frame clones and drops some. The sample includes approximately 120,000 clones, about 11% seen only once; the top ten take 3.5% to 5%. The sample taken for sequencing was PBMCs. These TCRs come from a woman aged 18-35 years in good health and CMV-seropositive.

The chain couples TRBV30 to TRBJ2-4, with no clear D. Trimming stripped 2 bases from V and 5 bases from J, with 10 bases between. This CDR3 contains 13 residues. The germline V gene has CDR1 GTSNPN and CDR2 SVGIG (reference sequence). This chain's CDR3 is CAWSSLGQNIQYF. The DNA for the CDR3 is TGTGCCTGGAGTTCGCTAGGTCAAAACATTCAGTACTTC.

The chain is built from TRBV28 and TRBJ2-5; TRBD1 matches at 7 bases. The DNA end is more similar to TRBJ2-7, so the J call may be wrong. The CDR3 has 15 residues. Germline lookup yields CDR1 MDHEN and CDR2 SYDVKM. The CDR3 reads CASSVRQGNSYEQYF. Written as DNA, the CDR3 is TGTGCCAGCAGTGTTCGACAGGGAAACTCCTACGAGCAGTACTTC.

The chain combines TRBV4-2 with TRBJ2-7; D uncertain. There are 13 residues in the CDR3. The V gene's germline CDR1 is LGHNA and CDR2 YNFKEQ. Trimming left V 4 bases short and J 1 base short, with 8 bases between. CDR3 nucleotide sequence: TGTGCCAGCAGCCTTCGAGAGTCCTACGAGCAGTACTTC. Translated, it gives CASSLRESYEQYF.

This clone has only a few counts. This chain links TRBV28 with TRBJ1-3; no clear D gene. Germline CDR1 MDHEN, CDR2 SYDVKM. Deletions cut 3 bases from V and 0 bases from J, with 15 bases between. The CDR3 runs to 17 residues. CDR3 in amino acids: CASSLEFLQISGNTIYF. Here the CDR3 DNA reads TGTGCCAGCAGTTTGGAGTTTCTACAAATCTCTGGAAACACCATATATTTT.

The chain is built from TRBV13 and TRBJ1-1; a possible D gene is TRBD1 (5 bases). Deletions cut 1 base from V and 6 bases from J, with 6 bases between. The CDR3 has 12 amino acids. Germline CDR1 reads PRHDT; CDR2 reads FYEKMQ (reference sequence). In nucleotides, the CDR3 is TGTGCCAGCAGCTTAGAACAGGCTGAAGCTTTCTTT. It is translated as CASSLEQAEAFF.

The chain couples TRBV28 to TRBJ1-3, with a weak D call TRBD1 (6 bases). The CDR3 has 15 residues. V was cut by 10 bases and J by 4 bases, with 20 bases left in between. Germline CDR1 reads MDHEN; CDR2 reads SYDVKM. The CDR3 protein is CATRDGGSGGNTIYF. CDR3 DNA sequence: TGTGCCACCCGGGATGGGGGCTCGGGAGGAAACACCATATATTTT.

This clone appeared a few times. V usage is TRBV9 and J usage is TRBJ1-1, with 8 bases fitting TRBD1. The J segment lost 1 base and the V segment lost 3 bases, leaving 2 bases of the junction unmatched. CDR1 and CDR2 from the germline V gene are SGDLS and YYNGEE. CDR3 size: 14 residues. In nucleotides, the CDR3 is TGTGCCAGCAGCGGGCAGGGGGCGAACACTGAAGCTTTCTTT. Its protein is CASSGQGANTEAFF.

V and J are TRBV6-5 and TRBJ1-6; 7 nucleotides agree with TRBD1. CDR1 MNHEY and CDR2 SVGAGI come from the germline V gene. The CDR3 extends over 12 amino acids. Losses at the gene ends were 10 bases for V and 7 bases for J; bases not matched to a gene: 4. CDR3 amino acids: CAIRQGNSPLHF. The CDR3 DNA reads as TGTGCCATCCGACAGGGCAATTCACCCCTCCACTTT.

This clone was observed a handful of times. The chain couples TRBV20-1 to TRBJ2-1; the D is unclear. The CDR3 has 11 amino acids. Per the germline V gene, CDR1 is DFQATT and CDR2 is SNEGSKA (reference sequence). V lost 4 bases and J lost 6, with 7 bases in between. CDR3 bases: TGCAGTGCTACAAGCCCCAATGAGCAGTTCTTC. Its translation is CSATSPNEQFF.

The chain combines TRBV5-4 with TRBJ1-2; 7 bases map to TRBD1. This CDR3 comprises 14 residues. The germline CDR1 and CDR2 sequences are SGHNT and YYREEE (reference sequence). V shed 2 bases, J shed 8 bases, and the junction held 9 bases outside the gene matches. The CDR3 spells CASSLGGGEWGYTF. Here the CDR3 DNA reads TGTGCCAGCAGCTTAGGAGGGGGCGAGTGGGGCTACACCTTC.

In its sample, this clone was seen a few times. The chain has TRBV5-1 and TRBJ2-6; 8 positions agree with TRBD1. Losses at the gene ends were 7 bases for V and 3 bases for J; bases not matched to a gene: 3. CDR1 is SGHRS, CDR2 YFSETQ, per germline. This CDR3 has 14 residues. This CDR3 reads CASGQGGGANVLTF. DNA of the CDR3: TGCGCCAGCGGACAGGGTGGTGGGGCCAACGTCCTGACTTTC.

The chain has TRBV2 and TRBJ2-7; D may be TRBD2 (5 bases). V lost 5 bases and J 3 bases, leaving 11 bases between the germline ends. Germline V gene sequence: CDR1 SNHLY, CDR2 FYNNEI. The CDR3 consists of 13 residues. The CDR3 loop reads CASSILRDYEQYF. DNA for the CDR3: TGTGCCAGCAGTATACTCCGGGACTACGAGCAGTACTTC.

This clone has only one observation. This sequence joins TRBV10-2 and TRBJ2-3; 12 nucleotides match TRBD2. This CDR3 spans 15 amino acids. Trimming at V came to 6 bases and at J to 6 bases, leaving 7 bases not matched to a gene. From germline, CDR1 is WSHSY and CDR2 SAAADI. CDR3 in amino acids: CASSRLAGESDTQYF. The CDR3 nucleotides read TGCGCCAGCAGCCGACTAGCGGGAGAATCCGATACGCAGTATTTT.

The chain uses TRBV29-1 and TRBJ2-7; D might be TRBD2 (5 bases). CDR3 size: 14 residues. CDR1 SQVTM and CDR2 ANQGSEA come from the germline V gene. V lost 0 bases to trimming and J lost 4 bases, with 13 bases between them. The CDR3 DNA is TGCAGCGTTGAAGATACGGGGAGTAGGTACGAGCAGTACTTC. Protein: CSVEDTGSRYEQYF.

This clone was detected a few times. The rearrangement uses TRBV2 and TRBJ1-2; D is unclear. The V gene's germline CDR1 is SNHLY and CDR2 FYNNEI. The CDR3 has 11 residues. The V end was cut by 6 bases, the J end by 8 bases, with 10 bases between. For the CDR3, the DNA is TGTGCCAGCAGCTACCACGGGGGCTACACCTTC. It codes for CASSYHGGYTF.

This clone was observed a handful of times. The CDR3 DNA is TGTGCCGCAAGGGGCGGTTTGAACACTGAAGCTTTCTTT. It specifies CAARGGLNTEAFF. The chain recombines TRBV2 with TRBJ1-1; perhaps TRBD1 as D (5 bases). The CDR3 length is 13 residues. Germline-derived CDR1 and CDR2 are SNHLY and FYNNEI. Trimming cost V 11 bases and J 0 bases, with 13 bases left between them.

The V gene is TRBV7-9, the J gene TRBJ1-1; TRBD1 is a possible D gene (6 bases). V lost 7 bases and J lost 0, with 12 bases in between. Germline CDR1 is SEHNR and CDR2 is FQNEAQ (reference sequence). The CDR3 is made up of 14 amino acids. The CDR3 spells CASISGDVNTEAFF. Here the CDR3 DNA reads TGTGCCAGCATATCAGGGGACGTGAACACTGAAGCTTTCTTT.